A single sample gave rise to the 18 T cell receptor beta chains below, sequenced in a study of shared clonotypes between healthy human individuals. Sequenced by immunoSEQ multiplex PCR; TCRdb stores in-frame clones only, minus some. In the table there are hundreds of thousands of clones, 70% to 80% of which are singletons. Sequencing was performed on PBMCs. These receptor sequences come from a woman between 40 and 50 years old in good health. Some clones in this sample may be carry-over from other donors' samples.

The gene calls are TRBV5-1 and TRBJ1-4, with D possibly being TRBD1 (5 bases). V lost 0 bases to trimming and J lost 6 bases, with 12 bases between them. CDR1 and CDR2 (germline): SGHRS, YFSETQ. This CDR3 contains 15 residues. CDR3 coding DNA: TGCGCCAGCAGCTTGGGACGGGGGATTTATGAAAAACTGTTTTTT. It codes for CASSLGRGIYEKLFF.

This clone was picked up a small number of times. This chain uses TRBV7-9 with TRBJ1-1, with TRBD1 identical over 7 bases. The CDR3 is 13 residues long. The J segment lost 8 bases and the V segment lost 5 bases, leaving 8 bases of the junction unmatched. Per germline, CDR1 SEHNR and CDR2 FQNEAQ (reference sequence). As DNA, the CDR3 is TGTGCCAGCAGCCAACAGTCGGGACAGGAAGCTTTCTTT. Protein sequence: CASSQQSGQEAFF.

This chain links TRBV7-3 with TRBJ2-3, with D possibly TRBD2 on 5 matching bases. Germline lookup yields CDR1 SGHTA and CDR2 FQGTGA. Between the trimmed V and J ends, which lost 5 bases and 4 bases, there was a span of 10 bases. This CDR3 contains 13 residues. The CDR3, as DNA: TGTGCCAGCAGCGGGAGTGGGGCAGATACGCAGTATTTT. Translated: CASSGSGADTQYF.

The V gene is TRBV6-6, the J gene TRBJ1-3, with a tentative D call TRBD1 (6 bases). V lost 4 bases to trimming and J lost 1 base, with 14 bases between them. Germline CDR1 is MNHNY and CDR2 is SVGAGI (reference sequence). This CDR3 comprises 16 residues. CDR3 amino acids: CASSFGQPESGNTIYF. The CDR3 DNA follows: TGTGCCAGCAGTTTTGGACAGCCTGAGTCTGGAAACACCATATATTTT.

The V gene is TRBV4-1, the J gene TRBJ2-5, with a weak D call TRBD1 (7 bases). CDR1 is MGHRA and CDR2 is YSYEKL in the germline V gene. Deletions cut 0 bases from V and 2 bases from J, with 16 bases between. The CDR3 runs 17 residues. In DNA, the CDR3 is TGCGCCAGCAGCCAAGATCCGGGCAGGGGGACTCAAGAGACCCAGTACTTC. Its protein is CASSQDPGRGTQETQYF.

This clone was counted between two and nine times. The chain couples TRBV28 to TRBJ1-2; D unclear. CDR3 length: 14 residues. V was shortened by 1 base and J by 0 bases, with 6 bases between the two germline ends. CDR1 is MDHEN, CDR2 SYDVKM, per germline. CDR3 loop: CASSLSGPNYGYTF. The CDR3 nucleotides are TGTGCCAGCAGTTTATCAGGCCCTAACTATGGCTACACCTTC.

As to this clone: A much larger clone lies a single base off, so this may be a read error. The chain uses TRBV10-3 and TRBJ2-7; TRBD2 matches 8 bases. Germline values: CDR1 ENHRY, CDR2 SYGVKD. CDR3 size: 13 residues. CDR3 sequence: CATRSGSAYGQYF. The CDR3 nucleotides read TGTGCCACCCGAAGCGGGAGCGCCTACGGGCAGTACTTC.

This clone was recorded a few times. The chain couples TRBV10-3 to TRBJ1-2; 7 nucleotides align to TRBD1. This CDR3 spans 13 amino acids. Trimming removed 6 bases from V and 3 bases from J; junction bases left unmatched: 4. Germline CDR1 is ENHRY and CDR2 is SYGVKD. CDR3 bases: TGTGCCATCAGCTACGACAGGGACTATGGCTACACCTTC. The encoded protein is CAISYDRDYGYTF.

The rearrangement links TRBV6-5 to TRBJ2-3; 9 bases are shared with TRBD1. Germline lookup yields CDR1 MNHEY and CDR2 SVGAGI. V lost 4 bases, J lost 2 bases, and 7 bases stayed unmatched. The CDR3 contains 16 residues. The CDR3 sequence: CASSLQGAYYTDTQYF. The CDR3 nucleotides read TGTGCCAGCAGTTTACAGGGGGCATATTACACAGATACGCAGTATTTT.

This clone is a singleton in its sample. The chain employs TRBV4-2 and TRBJ2-1; D is tentatively TRBD1 or TRBD2 (5 bases each). Trimming removed 3 bases from V and 2 bases from J, with 17 bases in between. This CDR3 spans 17 amino acids. Germline V lookup: CDR1 LGHNA, CDR2 YNFKEQ. The CDR3 DNA reads as TGTGCCAGCAGCCACGTAGAGGGGAAAGGGACCTACAATGAGCAGTTCTTC. Protein: CASSHVEGKGTYNEQFF.

The genes are TRBV7-3 and TRBJ2-7; 7 bases align to TRBD1. Germline trimming cut 6 bases from V and 6 bases from J; bases unmatched to any gene: 8. The CDR3 length is 13 residues. The germline V gene has CDR1 SGHTA and CDR2 FQGTGA. Written as DNA, the CDR3 is TGTGCCAGCAGTGCAGGACAGGCTTCCGAGCAGTACTTC. Encoded protein: CASSAGQASEQYF.

The genes are TRBV5-8 and TRBJ1-6, with a possible D match to TRBD1 (5 bases). The germline V gene encodes CDR1 SGHTS and CDR2 YDEGEE. The germline V and J ends were trimmed by 4 bases and 6 bases, with 20 bases remaining between them. The CDR3 runs to 17 residues. The CDR3 region is CASSPLGGARANSPLHF. DNA for the CDR3: TGTGCCAGCAGCCCTTTAGGCGGGGCCAGGGCTAATTCACCCCTCCACTTT.

This chain links TRBV18 with TRBJ2-7; no reliable D call. Trimming took off 2 bases at V and 2 bases at J, with 7 bases between the two ends. CDR1 KGHSH and CDR2 LQKENI come from the germline V gene. CDR3 length: 13 residues. The CDR3 loop is CASSPKSAYEQYF. Here the CDR3 DNA reads TGTGCCAGCTCACCAAAATCCGCCTACGAGCAGTACTTC.

V usage is TRBV9 and J usage is TRBJ1-5; D uncertain. Trimming stripped 3 bases from V and 1 base from J, with 11 bases between. Germline assignment: CDR1 SGDLS and CDR2 YYNGEE. This CDR3 spans 15 amino acids. CDR3 region: CASSAELGSNQPQHF. CDR3 DNA: TGTGCCAGCAGCGCGGAACTAGGGAGCAATCAGCCCCAGCATTTT. The full variable domain, completed using reference TRBV9 and TRBJ1-5, is DSGVTQTPKHLITATGQRVTLRCSPRSGDLSVYWYQQSLDQGLQFLIQYYNGEERAKGNILERFSAQQFPDLHSELNLSSLELGDSALYFCASSAELGSNQPQHFGDGTRLSIL.

The chain combines TRBV28 with TRBJ1-2, with 7 bases fitting TRBD1. Germline V lookup: CDR1 MDHEN, CDR2 SYDVKM. Trimming removed 5 bases from V and 4 bases from J; junction bases left unmatched: 4. CDR3 length: 13 amino acids. The CDR3 region is CASSDRVLYGYTF. CDR3 coding DNA: TGTGCCAGCAGTGACAGGGTTCTCTATGGCTACACCTTC.

This chain connects TRBV19 to TRBJ1-5, with a weak D call TRBD1 (5 bases). In germline, CDR1 is LNHDA, CDR2 SQIVND (reference sequence). The CDR3 has 15 residues. V shed 3 bases and J shed 7 bases, with 16 bases lying between them. CDR3 in DNA: TGTGCCAGTAGTATCCGGGCGCAGGGAGGGCAGCCCCAGCATTTT. Protein sequence: CASSIRAQGGQPQHF.

The rearrangement joins TRBV25-1 to TRBJ1-3; D call uncertain. The V and J ends lost 1 base and 0 bases respectively, with 7 bases between them. The CDR3 loop spans 15 amino acids. CDR1 and CDR2 from the germline V gene are MGHDK and SYGVNS. CDR3 coding DNA: TGTGCCAGCAGTGAATTAGGCCACTCTGGAAACACCATATATTTT. This encodes CASSELGHSGNTIYF.

A few counts support this clone. This could be a read error, since a much larger clone is one nucleotide away. Other nucleotide sequences from this sample produce the same CDR3. The V gene is TRBV18, the J gene TRBJ2-3; TRBD2 might be the D (7 bases). The CDR3 is 13 amino acids. The germline CDR1 and CDR2 sequences are KGHSH and LQKENI. Trimming shortened V by 3 bases and J by 6 bases, and 10 bases separated the two germline ends. The CDR3 sequence: CASSPAGADTQYF. The CDR3 DNA reads TGTGCCAGCTCACCGGCGGGGGCGGATACGCAGTATTTT.